This TCR beta chain was sequenced for a study of T cell responses to AZD1222 COVID-19 vaccine (dated by TCRdb to the early 2020s). Notes on the research overall: TCR sequencing was performed for some 250 trial participants, of whom about 200 were given two doses of AZD1222 and around 26 were given two doses of MenACWY control vaccine. Trial participants were enrolled by age into subgroups of 18-55, 56-69 and 70-plus years, and about 150, 27 and 61 TCR-sequenced participants, respectively, were included in these subgroups.

With regard to this clone: Its recognized antigen is unknown. Nothing much larger sits one base from this clone, and base qualities are not available.

Taken from cysteine to phenylalanine, the CDR3 has 15 residues. Just the 45-base CDR3 DNA is kept, in frame starting at base 1. V lost 0 bases and J lost 3 bases, and the count of bases not matched to a germline gene is 4. The germline V gene (reference sequence) provides CDR1 LGHDT and CDR2 YNNKEL. The CDR3 regions of human TCRbeta chains were subjected to immunosequencing. Under the source paper's analysis protocol: TCRs in the repertoires were matched against a reference library of SARS-CoV-2-specific TCRs that had been generated with the MIRA antigen-specificity platform. Breadth was defined as the fraction of unique TCRs that were SARS-CoV-2-associated, and depth was defined as the fraction of total T cells that were SARS-CoV-2-associated. Using the MIRA data, each spike-specific TCR was mapped to the spike region that the TCR reacts to and placed in a CD4 or CD8 class. Log10-transformed breadth and depth values were compared by one-way ANOVA with Sidak's multiple comparisons tests. This immuneACCESS table, as held by TCRdb, lists in-frame sequences with V and J called but not all clones. Of the missing ones, under half trace to an unresolved V gene in checked studies; the others have no known cause. V, J and clone size are those of that table, while D and trimming were read from the DNA. This sample is represented by some 120,000 clones; 89% of them were singletons. Roughly a tenth of the sample goes to the ten largest clones.

The sample's time point label is to be understood as: about 28 days (+/-7) after the second vaccine dose. AZD1222 recipients whose second dose came at about 4 weeks and those whose second dose came at about 12 weeks were combined into one group, since spike-specific TCR depth and breadth did not differ between the two schedules. The vaccinee samples were drawn from two UK trials, COV001 and COV002, one of which was a single-blind randomized controlled phase 2/3 trial testing AZD1222 (ChAdOx1 nCoV-19) in healthy adults. For TCRbeta chain sequencing, PBMC samples from trial participants were taken at day 0 and at day 28 after the second dose. Overall results and qualifications from the work: Participants were mostly white British and included more females than males, and it was suggested by the authors that clonal diversity may have been underestimated. Reportedly, close to half of the unique spike-specific TCRs recognized epitopes lying outside the regions that are mutated in the B.1.351 and B.1.1.7 variants. The 56-69-year group was small, and its depth increase did not reach significance, likely because of low power. Because no day 14 peak-response samples were available, repertoires were characterized only after the peak T cell response. A significant rise in spike-specific TCR breadth and depth was observed after two AZD1222 doses relative to day 0 and relative to MenACWY recipients. Only five to seven AZD1222 recipients were SARS-CoV-2 seropositive at baseline, limiting conclusions about previously exposed vaccinees. The vaccine-associated CD4 TCRs covered the entire spike protein, and the dominant responses fell in regions 160-218 and 743-854.

The sequence derives from an adult who received the AZD1222 COVID-19 vaccine. The specimen comprised peripheral blood, sampled 28 days after the second AZD1222 dose. The chain is assembled from TRBV3-1 (or the pseudogene TRBV3-2) and TRBJ2-5; TRBD2 agrees with 7 junctional bases. For the CDR3, the sequence is CASSQEAGTKETQYF. The DNA sequence is as follows: TGTGCCAGCAGCCAAGAGGCGGGGACTAAAGAGACCCAGTACTTC.